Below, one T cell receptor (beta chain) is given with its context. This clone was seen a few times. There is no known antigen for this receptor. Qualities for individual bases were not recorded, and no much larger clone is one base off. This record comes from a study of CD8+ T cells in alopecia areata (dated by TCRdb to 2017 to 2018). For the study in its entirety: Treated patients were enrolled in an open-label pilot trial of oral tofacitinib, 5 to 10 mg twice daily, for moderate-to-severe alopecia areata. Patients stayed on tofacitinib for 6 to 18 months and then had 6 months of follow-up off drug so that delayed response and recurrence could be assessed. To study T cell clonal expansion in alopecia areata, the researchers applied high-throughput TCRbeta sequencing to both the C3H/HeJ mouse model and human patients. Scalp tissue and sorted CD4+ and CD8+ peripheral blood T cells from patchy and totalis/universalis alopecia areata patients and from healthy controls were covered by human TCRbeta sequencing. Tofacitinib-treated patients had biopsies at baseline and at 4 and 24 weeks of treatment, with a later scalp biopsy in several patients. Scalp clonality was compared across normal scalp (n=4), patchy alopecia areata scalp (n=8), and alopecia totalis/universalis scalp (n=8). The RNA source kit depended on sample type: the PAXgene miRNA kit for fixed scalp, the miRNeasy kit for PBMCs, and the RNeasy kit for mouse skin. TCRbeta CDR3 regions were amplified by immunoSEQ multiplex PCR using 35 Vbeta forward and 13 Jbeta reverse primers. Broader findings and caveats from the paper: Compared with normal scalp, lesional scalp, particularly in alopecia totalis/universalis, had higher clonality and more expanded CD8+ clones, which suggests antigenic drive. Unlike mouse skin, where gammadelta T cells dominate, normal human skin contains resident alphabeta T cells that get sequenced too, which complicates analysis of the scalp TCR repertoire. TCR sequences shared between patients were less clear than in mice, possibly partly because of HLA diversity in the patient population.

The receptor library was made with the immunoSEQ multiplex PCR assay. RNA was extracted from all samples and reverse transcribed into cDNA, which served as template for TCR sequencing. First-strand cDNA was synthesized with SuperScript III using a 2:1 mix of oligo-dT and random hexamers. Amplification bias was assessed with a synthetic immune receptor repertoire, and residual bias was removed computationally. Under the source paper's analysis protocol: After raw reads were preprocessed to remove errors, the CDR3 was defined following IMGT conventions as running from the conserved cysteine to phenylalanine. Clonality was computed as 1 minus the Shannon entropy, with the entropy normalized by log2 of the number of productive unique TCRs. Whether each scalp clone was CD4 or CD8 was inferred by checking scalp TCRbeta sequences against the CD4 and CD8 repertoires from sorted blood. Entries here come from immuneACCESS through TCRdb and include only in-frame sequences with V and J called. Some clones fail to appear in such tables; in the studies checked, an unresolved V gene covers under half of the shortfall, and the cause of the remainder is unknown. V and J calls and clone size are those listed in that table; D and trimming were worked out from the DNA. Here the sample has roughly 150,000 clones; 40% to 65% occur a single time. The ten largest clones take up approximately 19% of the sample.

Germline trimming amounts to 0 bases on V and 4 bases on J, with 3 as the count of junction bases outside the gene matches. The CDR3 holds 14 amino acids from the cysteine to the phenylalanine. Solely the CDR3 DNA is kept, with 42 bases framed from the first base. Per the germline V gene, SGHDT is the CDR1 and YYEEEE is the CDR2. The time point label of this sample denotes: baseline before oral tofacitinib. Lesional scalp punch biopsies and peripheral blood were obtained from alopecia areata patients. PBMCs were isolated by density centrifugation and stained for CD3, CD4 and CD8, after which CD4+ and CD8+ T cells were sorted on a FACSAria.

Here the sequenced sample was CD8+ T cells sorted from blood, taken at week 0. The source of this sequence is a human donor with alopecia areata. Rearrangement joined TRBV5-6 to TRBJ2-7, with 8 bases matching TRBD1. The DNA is TGTGCCAGCAGCTTGGAGTACAGGGGGTACGAGCAGTACTTC. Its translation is CASSLEYRGYEQYF.